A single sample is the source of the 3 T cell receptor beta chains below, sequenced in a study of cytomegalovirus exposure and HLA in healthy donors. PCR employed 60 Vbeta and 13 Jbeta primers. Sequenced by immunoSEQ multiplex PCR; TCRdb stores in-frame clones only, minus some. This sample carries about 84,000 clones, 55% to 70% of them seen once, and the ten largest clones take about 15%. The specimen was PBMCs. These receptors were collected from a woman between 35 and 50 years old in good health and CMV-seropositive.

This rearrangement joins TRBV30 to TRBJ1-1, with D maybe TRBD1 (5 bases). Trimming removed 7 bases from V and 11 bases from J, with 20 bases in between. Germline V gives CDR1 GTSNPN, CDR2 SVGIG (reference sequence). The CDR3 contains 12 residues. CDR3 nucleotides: TGTGCCTCCAATCCCCGGGCGGAGGGGGCTTTCTTT. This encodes CASNPRAEGAFF.

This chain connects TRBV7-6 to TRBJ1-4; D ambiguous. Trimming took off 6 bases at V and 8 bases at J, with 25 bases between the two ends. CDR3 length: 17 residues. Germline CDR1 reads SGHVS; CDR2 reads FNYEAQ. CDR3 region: CASRRGYQGSSGEKLFF. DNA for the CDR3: TGTGCCAGCAGACGAGGTTACCAAGGTTCGTCGGGAGAAAAACTGTTTTTT.

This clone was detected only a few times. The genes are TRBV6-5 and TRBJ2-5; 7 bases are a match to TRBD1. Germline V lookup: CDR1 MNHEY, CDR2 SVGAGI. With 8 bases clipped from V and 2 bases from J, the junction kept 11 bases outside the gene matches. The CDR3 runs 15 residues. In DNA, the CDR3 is TGTGCCAGCCCAGGGGACAGCGGCCCTCAAGAGACCCAGTACTTC. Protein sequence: CASPGDSGPQETQYF.